This T cell receptor (beta chain) stems from a study of blood T cells in healthy people across ages. Whole-study context: Per two T cells, about one barcoded beta molecule was captured through template switching.

Peripheral blood samples of around 9.5 milliliters were drawn from each donor. For this clonotype: No antigen is known for it.

The study, taken as a whole, reports: Roughly linear age-related decline in beta diversity appeared, significant by age around 42.

A sample-barcoded 5' primer and a J-beta primer mix were used in a second PCR of about 7 to 12 cycles. A tag from a template-switch adaptor with 12 random nucleotides marked each cDNA molecule. TCRdb re-analysed the 5' RACE reads in MiXCR, keeping a single row per CDR3 protein. The data hold about 1 million distinct CDR3 sequences, with over 35% observed a single time. This CDR3 is 15 amino acids long. After removal of 3 bases from V and 0 bases from J, the junction contained 6 bases not matched to a gene. Germline CDR1 reads DFQATT; CDR2 reads SNEGSKA (reference sequence). The V call is TRBV20-1, the J call TRBJ2-7; 9 bases match TRBD2. The sample consisted of blood. The receptor's source is a woman between 55 and 75 years old in good health. CDR3 sequence (DNA): TGCAGTGCTAGGGCGAGACTAGCGGCCTCCTACGAGCAGTACTTC. Protein: CSARARLAASYEQYF.